These 27 T cell receptor beta chains were sequenced from one sample in a study of blood T cell repertoires in COVID-19. Sequencing used immunoSEQ multiplex PCR; TCRdb keeps in-frame clones, though not all of them. Of approximately 100,000 clones detected, approximately 89% appear once; the ten largest clones hold approximately 17%. The sample taken for sequencing was peripheral blood. The source of these receptors is a woman over 75 in a cohort sampled during active COVID-19.

This clone was detected only once. The chain carries TRBV7-6 and TRBJ2-5, with 8 bases fitting TRBD2. The CDR3 totals 16 residues. With V trimmed by 4 bases and J by 2 bases, 9 bases remained unmatched. Germline V gene data show CDR1 as SGHVS and CDR2 as FNYEAQ. The CDR3 DNA follows: TGTGCCAGCAGCTCCCAGGGAGCGGGGGTTCAAGAGACCCAGTACTTC. This codes for CASSSQGAGVQETQYF.

The chain links TRBV5-6 to TRBJ2-5; D possibly corresponds to TRBD2 (5 bases). Deletions cut 2 bases from V and 2 bases from J, with 7 bases between. The CDR3 covers 13 residues. Looked up from germline, CDR1 is SGHDT and CDR2 is YYEEEE. This CDR3 reads CASSFPGQETQYF. CDR3 coding DNA: TGTGCCAGCAGCTTCCCGGGACAAGAGACCCAGTACTTC.

This clone was seen a handful of times. The V gene is TRBV7-9, the J gene TRBJ2-2; a weak D match, TRBD1 (6 bases). Between the trimmed V and J ends, which lost 2 bases and 6 bases, there was a span of 10 bases. This CDR3 has 14 residues. In germline, CDR1 is SEHNR, CDR2 FQNEAQ (reference sequence). The CDR3, as DNA: TGTGCCAGCAGCTTACTGGGGGCGGCCGGGGAGCTGTTTTTT. Translated, it gives CASSLLGAAGELFF.

The chain employs TRBV19 and TRBJ1-5, with D possibly matching TRBD1 (5 bases). Trimming shortened V by 3 bases and J by 2 bases, and 11 bases separated the two germline ends. The CDR3 spans 15 residues. Germline V gene sequence: CDR1 LNHDA, CDR2 SQIVND (reference sequence). DNA for the CDR3: TGTGCCAGTAGTATCGGAGGGGCTGGCAATCAGCCCCAGCATTTT. Protein product: CASSIGGAGNQPQHF. Supplemented by reference TRBV19 and TRBJ1-5, the full variable domain reads DGGITQSPKYLFRKEGQNVTLSCEQNLNHDAMYWYRQDPGQGLRLIYYSQIVNDFQKGDIAEGYSVSREKKESFPLTVTSAQKNPTAFYLCASSIGGAGNQPQHFGDGTRLSIL.

V and J are TRBV6-1 and TRBJ2-1; no reliable D call. Per the germline V gene, CDR1 is MNHNS and CDR2 is SASEGT. Trimming took 3 bases from V and 8 from J, leaving 5 bases between them. There are 11 residues in the CDR3. The CDR3 coding sequence is TGTGCCAGCAGTGATAACTATGAGCAGTTCTTC. This codes for CASSDNYEQFF.

The chain has TRBV19 and TRBJ1-5; 8 nucleotides match TRBD1. The CDR3 loop spans 14 amino acids. Germline V gene data show CDR1 as LNHDA and CDR2 as SQIVND (reference sequence). V dropped 7 bases and J dropped 7; count of bases not matched to a gene: 9. The CDR3 region is CASTTGQGGQPQHF. The CDR3 region has the DNA TGTGCCAGTACCACTGGACAGGGCGGCCAGCCCCAGCATTTT.

DNA of the CDR3: TGCGCCAGCAGTGTGGAGCGGGAGACCTACGAGCAGTACTTC. This sequence encodes CASSVERETYEQYF. The genes are TRBV10-1 and TRBJ2-7, with 8 bases fitting TRBD2. CDR3 length: 14 residues. The germline gives CDR1 WNHNN, CDR2 SYGVQD (reference sequence). V lost 4 bases to trimming and J lost 2 bases; unmatched junction nucleotides: 4.

The CDR3 sequence is CASRGYNTGELFF. The CDR3 DNA is TGTGCCAGCAGGGGCTATAACACCGGGGAGCTGTTTTTT. The chain is built from TRBV14 and TRBJ2-2; unclear D gene. Germline assignment: CDR1 SGHDN and CDR2 FVKESK. The V gene lost 6 bases and the J gene lost 2 bases, with 7 bases spanning the gap. CDR3 length: 13 amino acids.

V usage is TRBV12-3 or TRBV12-4 and J usage is TRBJ1-5; D possibly corresponds to TRBD1 (5 bases). Trimming cost V 3 bases and J 6 bases, with 9 bases left between them. This CDR3 region has 13 residues. CDR3 sequence: CASSFQGGQPQHF. DNA of the CDR3: TGTGCCAGCAGTTTTCAGGGCGGTCAGCCCCAGCATTTT.

This clone occurred a few times. The rearrangement uses TRBV6-6 and TRBJ1-1; D is unclear. Trimming took 0 bases from V and 5 from J, leaving 4 bases between them. Germline V lookup: CDR1 MNHNY, CDR2 SVGAGI (reference sequence). The CDR3 extends over 12 amino acids. Written as DNA, the CDR3 is TGTGCCAGCAGTTACTCTCTTACTGAAGCTTTCTTT. Its translation: CASSYSLTEAFF.

The chain has TRBV30 and TRBJ1-5; 10 nucleotides align to TRBD1. The CDR3 extends over 18 amino acids. J was trimmed by 0 bases and V by 7 bases; bases with no gene match: 15. CDR1 is GTSNPN, CDR2 SVGIG, per germline (reference sequence). CDR3 sequence: CASTAGTGAPYSNQPQHF. As DNA, the CDR3 is TGTGCCTCTACCGCGGGGACAGGGGCCCCTTATAGCAATCAGCCCCAGCATTTT.

This clone was seen just once. CDR3 DNA: TGTGCCAGCAGTAACAGGGGGCAGGATGAGCAGTTCTTC. Translation gives CASSNRGQDEQFF. The chain joins TRBV6-6 to TRBJ2-1; 9 positions match TRBD1. The germline V gene has CDR1 MNHNY and CDR2 SVGAGI (reference sequence). This CDR3 spans 13 amino acids. With 5 bases clipped from V and 8 bases from J, the junction kept 4 bases outside the gene matches.

This clone showed up just once. The V and J genes are TRBV19 and TRBJ2-1; D uncertain. Germline CDR1 LNHDA, CDR2 SQIVND (reference sequence). The V end lost 7 bases, the J end lost 6 bases, and 19 bases lay between the germline ends. The CDR3 length is 15 residues. Here the CDR3 reads CASTEAQRGGNEQFF. The CDR3 bases are TGTGCCAGTACTGAGGCCCAAAGAGGCGGCAATGAGCAGTTCTTC.

This chain links TRBV13 with TRBJ2-1; tentatively, D is TRBD2 (5 bases). The CDR3 totals 14 residues. The V gene's germline CDR1 is PRHDT and CDR2 FYEKMQ (reference sequence). V was pared by 1 base and J by 9 bases, with 13 bases between. CDR3 sequence reads: CASSLASRGREQFF. The CDR3 region has the DNA TGTGCCAGCAGCTTAGCTTCCCGAGGGCGTGAGCAGTTCTTC.

The V and J genes are TRBV6-2 or TRBV6-3 and TRBJ2-3, with TRBD2 matching 8 bases. V shed 0 bases, J shed 0 bases, and the junction held 14 bases outside the gene matches. Germline CDR1 is MNHEY and CDR2 is SVGEGT. This CDR3 has 20 residues. The CDR3 DNA follows: TGTGCCAGCAGTTACTCGACGGGGGGGCAGAATATTCTTAGCACAGATACGCAGTATTTT. Protein product: CASSYSTGGQNILSTDTQYF.

This clone occurred once. The chain links TRBV9 to TRBJ1-4, with 7 positions matching TRBD1. This CDR3 comprises 14 residues. Germline CDR1 SGDLS, CDR2 YYNGEE. J gave up 5 bases and V 3 bases, and 4 bases lay outside the gene matches. Here the CDR3 reads CASSEGGQNEKLFF. In nucleotides, the CDR3 is TGTGCCAGCAGCGAGGGGGGACAGAATGAAAAACTGTTTTTT.

The chain uses TRBV27 and TRBJ2-7; TRBD2 aligns across 10 bases. Trimming took 8 bases from V and 0 from J; bases not matched to a gene: 16. Germline V gene sequence: CDR1 MNHEY, CDR2 SMNVEV (reference sequence). The CDR3 is 18 amino acids. For the CDR3, the DNA is TGTGCCAGCTGGGGTAGGGGAGGGGTAGCGGGGGGCTCCTACGAGCAGTACTTC. Its protein is CASWGRGGVAGGSYEQYF.

V is TRBV19 and J is TRBJ2-2; 9 positions agree with TRBD1. The J segment lost 6 bases and the V segment lost 4 bases, leaving 15 bases of the junction unmatched. CDR3 size: 18 residues. Germline V lookup: CDR1 LNHDA, CDR2 SQIVND (reference sequence). The CDR3, as DNA: TGTGCCAGTAGTACCATTACAGGGGGCAATTTGAAGGCCGGGGAGCTGTTTTTT. This gives the protein CASSTITGGNLKAGELFF.

The chain joins TRBV6-6 to TRBJ1-3; D gene unclear. This CDR3 has 13 amino acids. Germline V CDR1 and CDR2: MNHNY, SVGAGI (reference sequence). V lost 6 bases to trimming and J lost 4 bases, with 10 bases between them. DNA of the CDR3: TGTGCCAGCAGCCCTCGGGAAGGAAACACCATATATTTT. This sequence encodes CASSPREGNTIYF.

This chain uses TRBV3-1 (or the pseudogene TRBV3-2) with TRBJ2-7; D is uncertain. Trimming shortened V by 4 bases and J by 4 bases, and 8 bases separated the two germline ends. Germline V lookup: CDR1 LGHDT, CDR2 YNNKEL (reference sequence). This CDR3 region has 12 residues. CDR3 nucleotide sequence: TGTGCCAGCAGCCTGTCCCGTTACGAGCAGTACTTC. Amino acid sequence: CASSLSRYEQYF.

V and J are TRBV27 and TRBJ1-2; 7 bases agree with TRBD1. The CDR3 extends over 17 amino acids. The J segment lost 4 bases and the V segment lost 4 bases, leaving 15 bases of the junction unmatched. Per germline, CDR1 MNHEY and CDR2 SMNVEV (reference sequence). CDR3 bases: TGTGCCAGCAGTTCCTATATGGGGGACAGAAGATTCTATGGCTACACCTTC. Translating it yields CASSSYMGDRRFYGYTF.

V usage is TRBV6-5 and J usage is TRBJ1-2; a weak D match, TRBD1 (6 bases). Trimming pared 6 bases from V and 1 base from J, leaving 12 bases between. The CDR3 contains 14 residues. The germline gives CDR1 MNHEY, CDR2 SVGAGI. CDR3 in amino acids: CASRTLQGNYGYTF. In nucleotides, the CDR3 is TGTGCCAGCAGAACACTACAGGGTAACTATGGCTACACCTTC.

This clone was observed a few times. The genes are TRBV24-1 and TRBJ1-1; D is unresolved. V was clipped by 4 bases and J by 4 bases, with 9 bases between them. Per the germline V gene, CDR1 is KGHDR and CDR2 is SFDVKD. This CDR3 region has 13 residues. The CDR3 DNA follows: TGTGCCACCAGTGACAACATTGGCACTGAAGCTTTCTTT. It specifies CATSDNIGTEAFF.

V gene TRBV10-3 combines with J gene TRBJ1-5; TRBD1 matches 10 bases. This CDR3 has 15 residues. Unmatched junction bases numbered 6, after V lost 4 bases and J lost 6 bases. From germline, CDR1 is ENHRY and CDR2 SYGVKD. DNA for the CDR3: TGTGCCATCAGTGCCGGGACAGGGGATAGTCAGCCCCAGCATTTT. It yields the protein CAISAGTGDSQPQHF.

This clone is a singleton in its sample. The J gene is TRBJ2-3, the V gene TRBV19; 8 bases map to TRBD2. The CDR3 covers 16 residues. Germline V gene lookup returns CDR1 LNHDA and CDR2 SQIVND (reference sequence). The V gene end was trimmed by 7 bases and the J gene end by 0 bases; junction bases not matched to a gene: 9. CDR3 nucleotides: TGTGCCAGTACCACGGTGGGACTAGGGAGCACAGATACGCAGTATTTT. Its translation is CASTTVGLGSTDTQYF.

This clone was recorded a few times. This chain links TRBV6-5 with TRBJ2-1, with TRBD1 matching 9 bases. CDR3 size: 13 residues. J gave up 5 bases and V 7 bases, and 3 bases lay outside the gene matches. CDR1 MNHEY and CDR2 SVGAGI come from the germline V gene. The CDR3 here is CASMTGGNNEQFF. CDR3 nucleotides: TGTGCCAGCATGACAGGGGGGAACAATGAGCAGTTCTTC.

The CDR3 sequence is CSVEVGSGVTQYF. In DNA form, the CDR3 reads TGCAGCGTTGAGGTCGGGTCGGGGGTGACCCAGTACTTC. J is TRBJ2-5 and V is TRBV29-1; D perhaps matches TRBD2 (6 bases). V was trimmed by 3 bases and J by 7 bases, leaving 15 bases between them. Germline lookup yields CDR1 SQVTM and CDR2 ANQGSEA. This CDR3 has 13 residues.